A single sample gave rise to the 31 T cell receptor beta chains below, sequenced in a study of tissue T cells after allogeneic stem cell transplantation. Some clones are missing from TCRdb's copy, which holds only in-frame ones; the method was immunoSEQ multiplex PCR. Seen here are 40,000 to 60,000 clones, roughly four fifths observed once, and the top ten hold about 0.77%. The sequenced sample consisted of sorted cells pooled from one or two spleens. The receptors were gathered from a pool of C57BL/6 mice in good health.

About this clone itself: Genes here carry mouse names. Coverage ceases 1 residue before the CDR3 finishes, and the germline J gene fills in the end. The chain carries TRBV12-2 and TRBJ1-6; D is unclear. TRBJ1-6 is flagged as an ORF with uncertain function. V was trimmed by 1 base and J by 0 bases, leaving 6 bases between them. The V gene's germline CDR1 is SGHLS and CDR2 HYDKME. This CDR3 is built from 15 residues. The DNA read from the CDR3 is TGTGCCAGCTCTCTGGCGGTTTCCTATAATTCGCCCCTCTAC. Translation: CASSLAVSYNSPLY. The CDR3, in full, reads CASSLAVSYNSPLYF.

A word on this clone: The genes are named according to mouse. The CDR3 extends 1 residue past the end of the read, so its final part is completed from the germline J gene. V gene TRBV2 combines with J gene TRBJ2-2; possibly TRBD1 or TRBD2 for D (5 bases each). The CDR3 extends over 16 amino acids. Trimming took off 2 bases at V and 0 bases at J, with 10 bases between the two ends. The germline CDR1 and CDR2 sequences are LGHNA and YSYQKL. The CDR3 DNA, read in part, is TGTGCCAGCAGCCAAACCGGGACCTCAAACACCGGGCAGCTCTAC. This translates into CASSQTGTSNTGQLY. The whole CDR3 sequence is CASSQTGTSNTGQLYF.

In regard to this clone: Genes and germline are mouse. The sequence runs out 1 residue before the end of the CDR3; the remainder is reconstructed from the germline J gene. The rearrangement uses TRBV13-2 and TRBJ1-2, with D uncertain. CDR1 and CDR2 (germline): NNHNN, SYGAGS (reference sequence). The germline V and J ends were trimmed by 3 bases and 3 bases, with 6 bases remaining between them. This CDR3 has 12 residues. This chain's CDR3 is CASGGRDSDYTF. The covered CDR3 bases are TGTGCCAGCGGTGGGAGGGACTCCGACTACACC.

On this clone itself: Genes here carry mouse names. The missing CDR3 end, 1 residue past where the read stops, is filled in from the germline J gene. V usage is TRBV19 and J usage is TRBJ2-1; TRBD2 aligns across 7 bases. CDR3 size: 11 residues. CDR1 FNHDT and CDR2 SITEND come from the germline V gene (reference sequence). The V and J ends lost 5 bases and 8 bases, in that order; junction bases with no gene match: 1. The CDR3 loop reads CASRLGSEQFF. The covered CDR3 bases are TGTGCCAGCAGACTGGGGTCTGAGCAGTTC.

For this clone: The gene names here belong to mouse. Read sequence stops 1 residue before the CDR3 end, and the germline J gene provides the missing end. This chain joins TRBV12-1 and TRBJ1-4; 11 bases fit TRBD1. The germline CDR1 and CDR2 sequences are SGHSN and HYEKVE. CDR3 length: 15 residues. V lost 6 bases and J lost 6; bases outside the gene matches: 8. CDR3: CASPPGTGGDERLFF. The covered CDR3 bases are TGTGCCAGCCCTCCAGGGACAGGGGGAGACGAAAGATTATTT.

This clone is a singleton in its sample. Gene and germline names: mouse. The missing CDR3 end, 1 residue past where the read stops, is filled in from the germline J gene. This chain uses TRBV13-2 with TRBJ2-5, with 10 positions matching TRBD2. The CDR3 contains 16 residues. V shed 5 bases and J 0 bases; nucleotides not matched to a gene: 6. Germline V gene sequence: CDR1 NNHNN, CDR2 SYGAGS (reference sequence). The CDR3 bases that were read are TGTGCCAGCGGGTACTGGGGGGGGCCTAACCAAGACACCCAGTAC. It translates to CASGYWGGPNQDTQY. In full, the CDR3 is CASGYWGGPNQDTQYF.

Details on this clone: Germline and genes here are mouse. The read falls 1 residue short of the CDR3 end, and the missing part is taken from the germline J gene. The gene calls are TRBV13-1 and TRBJ2-5; no clear D gene. The germline CDR1 and CDR2 sequences are NSHNY and SYGAGN. Trimming removed 2 bases at V and 7 bases at J, with 5 bases between. The CDR3 runs 11 residues. The CDR3 reads CASSELHTQYF. The part of the CDR3 DNA that was read is TGTGCCAGCAGTGAACTCCACACCCAGTAC.

About this clone itself: The germline and genes are mouse ones. CDR3 DNA (partial): TGTGCCAGCAGTGGGGGACTGGGGGGAGAAGCTGAGCAGTTC. Translation gives CASSGGLGGEAEQF. The CDR3 as a whole reads CASSGGLGGEAEQFF. The chain recombines TRBV13-1 with TRBJ2-1, with TRBD2 matching 12 bases. The read is 1 residue too short to cover the CDR3 end, so that end is filled in from the germline J gene. The CDR3 is 15 amino acids. The trim removed 3 bases at V and 7 bases at J, leaving 5 bases unmatched. Germline values: CDR1 NSHNY, CDR2 SYGAGN.

Turning to this clone: All gene names here are mouse names. From the germline J gene comes the end of the CDR3, since the read stops 1 residue before it. This chain links TRBV26 with TRBJ2-3, with a weak D call TRBD1 (5 bases). V lost 3 bases to trimming and J lost 1 base, with 8 bases between them. The CDR3 extends over 14 amino acids. Germline values: CDR1 KGHPV, CDR2 FQNQEV (reference sequence). Here the CDR3 reads CASSLQGGAETLYF. CDR3 DNA (partial): TGTGCCAGCAGTCTCCAGGGTGGTGCAGAAACGCTGTAT.

This clone was picked up a small number of times. These gene names are mouse names. The read falls 1 residue short of the CDR3 end, and the missing part is taken from the germline J gene. The genes are TRBV19 and TRBJ2-4; 8 positions match TRBD2. The CDR3 spans 13 residues. Germline CDR1 and CDR2: FNHDT and SITEND (reference sequence). After removal of 2 bases from V and 4 bases from J, the junction contained 0 bases not matched to a gene. The chain's CDR3 is CASSIWGENTLYF. The sequenced part of the CDR3 DNA is TGTGCCAGCAGTATCTGGGGGGAAAACACCTTGTAC. Variable domain in full (rest from reference TRBV19 and TRBJ2-4): GGIITQTPKFLIGQEGQKLTLKCQQNFNHDTMYWYRQDSGKGLRLIYYSITENDLQKGDLSEGYDASREKKSSFSLTVTSAQKNEMAVFLCASSIWGENTLYFGAGTRLSVL.

Of note for this clone: The genes are named according to mouse. The read halts 1 residue ahead of the CDR3 end, with the missing end drawn from the germline J gene. J is TRBJ1-6 and V is TRBV19; a weak D match, TRBD1 (6 bases). TRBJ1-6 is an open reading frame, and its role is uncertain. The V end was cut by 4 bases, the J end by 3 bases, with 11 bases between. CDR1 is FNHDT, CDR2 SITEND, per germline (reference sequence). The CDR3 is 15 amino acids. CDR3: CASSSRDNYNSPLYF. The DNA read from the CDR3 is TGTGCCAGCAGTTCCCGGGACAACTATAATTCGCCCCTCTAC.

This clone turned up a few times. Each gene name is a mouse one. The observed sequence ends 1 residue before the CDR3 terminus, with the missing tail filled in from the germline J gene. V usage is TRBV13-3 and J usage is TRBJ1-3, with D perhaps matching TRBD1 (5 bases). The germline CDR1 and CDR2 sequences are NNHDY and SYVADS. This CDR3 is 14 amino acids long. V dropped 0 bases and J dropped 1 base, with 5 bases sitting between them. The CDR3 here is CASSDEGSGNTLYF. CDR3 bases read: TGTGCCAGCAGTGATGAGGGGTCTGGAAATACGCTCTAT.

For this clone: The genes are named according to mouse. The observed sequence ends 1 residue before the CDR3 terminus, with the missing tail filled in from the germline J gene. The V and J genes are TRBV13-3 and TRBJ1-5, with 10 bases aligning to TRBD1. The CDR3 totals 15 residues. The V gene end was trimmed by 0 bases and the J gene end by 5 bases; junction bases not matched to a gene: 2. Per germline, CDR1 NNHDY and CDR2 SYVADS. The CDR3 bases that were read are TGTGCCAGCAGTGATGCCGGGACAGGGGACCAGGCTCCGCTT. As protein: CASSDAGTGDQAPL. The CDR3 in its entirety is CASSDAGTGDQAPLF. Full variable domain (remainder filled in from reference TRBV13-3 and TRBJ1-5): EAAVTQSPRSKVAVTGGKVTLSCHQTNNHDYMYWYRQDTGHGLRLIHYSYVADSTEKGDIPDGYKASRPSQENFSLILELASLSQTAVYFCASSDAGTGDQAPLFGEGTRLSVL.

Note on this clone: Gene and germline names: mouse. The missing CDR3 end, 1 residue past where the read stops, is filled in from the germline J gene. The V and J genes are TRBV13-1 and TRBJ2-7; D not certain. V gave up 6 bases and J gave up 0 bases, with 7 bases separating them. Per the germline V gene, CDR1 is NSHNY and CDR2 is SYGAGN. The CDR3 runs to 12 residues. CDR3 sequence reads: CASTGSSYEQYF. The covered CDR3 bases are TGTGCCAGCACAGGAAGCTCCTATGAACAGTAC.

Points on this clone: The gene names here belong to mouse. CDR3 sequence: CALGTGGSDYTF. Partial CDR3 DNA: TGTGCCCTTGGGACAGGGGGCTCCGACTACACC. The rearrangement uses TRBV31 and TRBJ1-2, with 11 bases fitting TRBD1. The read stops 1 residue short of the end of the CDR3; the missing end is completed from the germline J gene. There are 12 residues in the CDR3. Germline trimming cut 8 bases from V and 4 bases from J; bases unmatched to any gene: 3. Germline V gene data show CDR1 as GKSSPN and CDR2 as SITVG.

On this clone: Mouse names are used for the genes. The sequence runs out 1 residue before the end of the CDR3; the remainder is reconstructed from the germline J gene. The chain employs TRBV13-2 and TRBJ2-4; TRBD2 matches at 8 bases. CDR1 is NNHNN, CDR2 SYGAGS, per germline (reference sequence). V lost 2 bases and J lost 3; bases outside the gene matches: 2. The CDR3 is made up of 14 amino acids. CDR3 protein: CASGDWGVQNTLYF. CDR3 bases read: TGTGCCAGCGGTGACTGGGGGGTCCAAAACACCTTGTAC.

Regarding this clone: Genes here carry mouse names. Read coverage stops 1 residue before the CDR3 terminus; the germline J gene supplies the remainder. The V and J genes are TRBV13-1 and TRBJ1-5, with 11 bases aligning to TRBD1. The germline CDR1 and CDR2 sequences are NSHNY and SYGAGN. The V gene end was trimmed by 3 bases and the J gene end by 0 bases; junction bases not matched to a gene: 5. CDR3 size: 17 residues. CDR3 DNA, as far as it was read: TGTGCCAGCAGTGCCACCGGGACAGGGGGTAACAACCAGGCTCCGCTT. This gives the protein CASSATGTGGNNQAPL. The complete CDR3 reads CASSATGTGGNNQAPLF.

Points on this clone: Mouse names are used for the genes. The CDR3 is cut off 1 residue early in the read; its end comes from the germline J gene. V usage is TRBV29 and J usage is TRBJ2-7; 9 bases are shared with TRBD1. Losses at the gene ends were 6 bases for V and 4 bases for J; bases not matched to a gene: 7. The germline V gene encodes CDR1 MSHET and CDR2 SYDVDS. The CDR3 covers 14 residues. The covered CDR3 bases are TGTGCTAGCAGCCCCGGGACAGGGTATTATGAACAGTAC. Translating it yields CASSPGTGYYEQY. The full CDR3 is CASSPGTGYYEQYF.

About this clone: Mouse gene names and germline throughout. The read stops 1 residue short of the end of the CDR3; the missing end is completed from the germline J gene. The chain is built from TRBV31 and TRBJ1-1; D is perhaps TRBD1 (5 bases). The CDR3 covers 13 residues. The V gene's germline CDR1 is GKSSPN and CDR2 SITVG. V was clipped by 1 base and J by 1 base, with 7 bases between them. Here the CDR3 reads CAWSPQGNTEVFF. The CDR3 DNA, read in part, is TGTGCCTGGAGTCCCCAGGGGAACACAGAAGTCTTC.

Points on this clone: All gene names here are mouse names. The DNA ends 1 residue before the CDR3 does, and the rest of the CDR3 is filled in from the germline J gene. The chain links TRBV12-1 to TRBJ1-1, with D hard to call. V lost 4 bases, J lost 0 bases, and 8 bases lay in between. This CDR3 has 13 amino acids. CDR1 and CDR2 (germline): SGHSN, HYEKVE. The sequenced CDR3 bases are TGTGCCAGCTCCCCCTTTGCAAACACAGAAGTCTTC. Encoded protein: CASSPFANTEVF. The CDR3 in full is CASSPFANTEVFF.

As for this clone: All gene names here are mouse names. Coverage ceases 1 residue before the CDR3 finishes, and the germline J gene fills in the end. The chain links TRBV13-3 to TRBJ2-1, with TRBD2 identical over 11 bases. This CDR3 has 16 residues. Germline V gives CDR1 NNHDY, CDR2 SYVADS. Trimming took 2 bases from V and 7 from J; bases not matched to a gene: 8. The DNA read from the CDR3 is TGTGCCAGCAGTGAGCGCCGGACTGGGGGGCGAGCTGAGCAGTTC. Encoded protein: CASSERRTGGRAEQF. The entire CDR3 sequence reads CASSERRTGGRAEQFF.

Turning to this clone: The genes are named according to mouse. The read stops 1 residue short of the end of the CDR3; the missing end is completed from the germline J gene. The chain recombines TRBV13-3 with TRBJ2-1; perhaps TRBD2 as D (6 bases). The V gene's germline CDR1 is NNHDY and CDR2 SYVADS. CDR3 length: 13 amino acids. V shed 5 bases and J shed 4 bases, with 10 bases lying between them. CDR3 in amino acids: CASRWGRYAEQFF. The CDR3 bases that were read are TGTGCCAGCAGATGGGGGAGGTATGCTGAGCAGTTC.

About this clone: Gene and germline names: mouse. The read ends 1 residue shy of where the CDR3 ends; the end is completed using the germline J gene. The rearrangement links TRBV16 to TRBJ2-3; 11 bases map to TRBD2. V lost 5 bases, J lost 3 bases, and 7 bases stayed unmatched. This CDR3 comprises 16 residues. CDR1 and CDR2 (germline): SGHSA, FRNQAP. The CDR3: CASSPGTGGGAETLYF. Incomplete CDR3 DNA: TGTGCAAGCAGCCCTGGGACTGGGGGAGGAGCAGAAACGCTGTAT.

Remarks on this clone: The genes and germline here are from mouse. Read coverage stops 1 residue before the CDR3 terminus; the germline J gene supplies the remainder. The V gene is TRBV13-1, the J gene TRBJ2-3; 8 nucleotides line up with TRBD2. CDR3 length equals 14 residues. The germline V gene has CDR1 NSHNY and CDR2 SYGAGN. The junction had 4 bases not matched to a gene; V was cut back by 7 bases and J by 0 bases. CDR3 residues: CASWTGFSAETLYF. CDR3 DNA, as far as it was read: TGTGCCAGCTGGACTGGGTTTAGTGCAGAAACGCTGTAT.

On this clone: Mouse gene names and germline throughout. With the read ending 1 residue before the CDR3 end, the germline J gene is used to fill in that end. Other nucleotide sequences in the sample specify the same CDR3. The chain combines TRBV13-2 with TRBJ2-1; D may be TRBD2 (6 bases). V was clipped by 2 bases and J by 1 base, with 7 bases between them. Germline V gene lookup returns CDR1 NNHNN and CDR2 SYGAGS (reference sequence). CDR3 size: 14 residues. Incomplete CDR3 DNA: TGTGCCAGCGGTGACTGGGGAAACTATGCTGAGCAGTTC. Protein: CASGDWGNYAEQF. In full, the CDR3 is CASGDWGNYAEQFF.

About this clone: Gene names are the mouse ones. The read ends 1 residue before the CDR3 terminus; that terminus is restored from the germline J gene. The V gene is TRBV5, the J gene TRBJ2-2, with D possibly TRBD2 on 5 matching bases. V was shortened by 4 bases and J by 1 base, with 7 bases between the two germline ends. CDR3 length: 14 residues. The germline CDR1 and CDR2 sequences are LGHNA and YNLKQL (reference sequence). The covered CDR3 bases are TGTGCCAGCAGCCCGGACTTAAACACCGGGCAGCTCTAC. This sequence encodes CASSPDLNTGQLY. The full CDR3 protein is CASSPDLNTGQLYF.

Of note for this clone: Mouse gene names apply. The read halts 1 residue ahead of the CDR3 end, with the missing end drawn from the germline J gene. V is TRBV31 and J is TRBJ1-3, with a tentative D call TRBD1 (6 bases). With 0 bases removed from V and 4 bases from J, the gap between germline ends came to 10 bases. The germline gives CDR1 GKSSPN, CDR2 SITVG. CDR3 length: 14 amino acids. This chain's CDR3 is CAWSLGALGNTLYF. The part of the CDR3 DNA that was read is TGTGCCTGGAGTCTGGGGGCGCTCGGAAATACGCTCTAT.

Details on this clone: Gene labels here are mouse ones. The CDR3 is cut off 1 residue early in the read; its end comes from the germline J gene. V and J are TRBV12-2 and TRBJ1-2; 7 bases fit TRBD1. Germline values: CDR1 SGHLS, CDR2 HYDKME. V was pared by 3 bases and J by 4 bases, with 7 bases of the junction left unmatched. The CDR3 extends over 14 amino acids. The CDR3 loop is CASSSGTAGSDYTF. CDR3 bases read: TGTGCCAGCTCTTCCGGGACAGCGGGCTCCGACTACACC.

About this clone: Genes and germline are mouse. The read gets to within 1 residue of the CDR3 end, and the germline J gene fills in the rest. This sequence joins TRBV31 and TRBJ2-4; no clear D. V lost 0 bases, J lost 2 bases, and 3 bases lay in between. CDR3 length: 12 amino acids. CDR1 and CDR2 (germline): GKSSPN, SITVG. This CDR3 is CAWSLTQNTLYF. The part of the CDR3 DNA that was read is TGTGCCTGGAGTCTAACTCAAAACACCTTGTAC. The full variable domain, completed using reference TRBV31 and TRBJ2-4, is AQTIHQWPVAEIKAVGSPLSLGCTIKGKSSPNLYWYWQATGGTLQQLFYSITVGQVESVVQLNLSASRPKDDQFILSTEKLLLSHSGFYLCAWSLTQNTLYFGAGTRLSVL.

As concerns this clone: Germline and genes here are mouse. The read ends 1 residue shy of where the CDR3 ends; the end is completed using the germline J gene. The chain uses TRBV19 and TRBJ2-5; 12 positions match TRBD2. Trimming at V came to 6 bases and at J to 3 bases, leaving 2 bases not matched to a gene. Germline CDR1 and CDR2: FNHDT and SITEND (reference sequence). The CDR3 runs to 14 residues. CDR3 amino acids: CASKTGGAQDTQYF. The part of the CDR3 DNA that was read is TGTGCCAGCAAGACTGGGGGGGCGCAAGACACCCAGTAC. Full variable domain (remainder filled in from reference TRBV19 and TRBJ2-5): GGIITQTPKFLIGQEGQKLTLKCQQNFNHDTMYWYRQDSGKGLRLIYYSITENDLQKGDLSEGYDASREKKSSFSLTVTSAQKNEMAVFLCASKTGGAQDTQYFGPGTRLLVL.

With regard to this clone: Mouse gene names and germline throughout. The read ends 1 residue early relative to the CDR3; the germline J gene fills the gap. The V gene is TRBV4, the J gene TRBJ1-3; D may be TRBD1 (5 bases). The CDR3 is made up of 14 amino acids. CDR1 and CDR2 (germline): LGHDT, YNNKQL (reference sequence). The V and J ends lost 6 bases and 0 bases respectively, with 9 bases between them. Partial CDR3 DNA: TGTGCCAGCAGGCCCGGACATTCTGGAAATACGCTCTAT. Encoded protein: CASRPGHSGNTLY. The CDR3, in full, reads CASRPGHSGNTLYF.